These 20 T cell receptor beta chains originate from one sample sequenced in a study of graft-versus-host responses after intestinal transplantation. This table comes from immunoSEQ multiplex PCR, and its TCRdb copy is limited to in-frame clones, with some not included. The data contain about 51,000 clones, roughly 90% of them singletons. These TCRs are of unknown antigen specificity. The starting material was unstimulated CD4+ T cells sorted from spleen or lymph node cells, obtained before transplant. The source of these receptors is a human donor who was the organ donor for an intestinal transplant.

This clone was seen just once. The chain combines TRBV6-5 with TRBJ2-5, with 7 bases fitting TRBD2. Germline lookup yields CDR1 MNHEY and CDR2 SVGAGI. The CDR3 loop spans 16 amino acids. J gave up 4 bases and V 2 bases, and 10 bases lay outside the gene matches. The CDR3 nucleotides are TGTGCCAGCAGTTACCGTGGCGGCGGGAGTGGAGAGACCCAGTACTTC. Its protein product is CASSYRGGGSGETQYF.

The chain recombines TRBV18 with TRBJ1-4; unclear D gene. Germline values: CDR1 KGHSH, CDR2 LQKENI. The CDR3 length is 15 residues. Trimming cost V 6 bases and J 0 bases, with 11 bases left between them. The CDR3 DNA follows: TGTGCCAGCTCGGTCCGGGATGCAACTAATGAAAAACTGTTTTTT. This codes for CASSVRDATNEKLFF.

Written as DNA, the CDR3 is TGTGCCAGCAGCTTAGAGGGGAGGGGGCCCCTCCACTTT. Its protein is CASSLEGRGPLHF. This chain uses TRBV7-9 with TRBJ1-6, with D perhaps TRBD1 (6 bases). V was trimmed by 1 base and J by 13 bases, leaving 11 bases between them. The CDR3 runs to 13 residues. Germline V CDR1 and CDR2: SEHNR, FQNEAQ (reference sequence).

This chain connects TRBV5-1 to TRBJ2-3; D may be TRBD2 (6 bases). V lost 0 bases, J lost 6 bases, and 11 bases lay in between. CDR3 length equals 14 residues. Germline CDR1 is SGHRS and CDR2 is YFSETQ. CDR3 region: CASSLDLRGDTQYF. CDR3 DNA sequence: TGCGCCAGCAGCTTGGACTTACGGGGGGATACGCAGTATTTT.

The V and J genes are TRBV19 and TRBJ2-1, with D maybe TRBD1 (6 bases). The CDR3 is 16 amino acids. Per germline, CDR1 LNHDA and CDR2 SQIVND (reference sequence). V lost 5 bases to trimming and J lost 7 bases, with 21 bases between them. The CDR3 sequence is CASSSFGRGSGNEQFF. Written as DNA, the CDR3 is TGTGCCAGTAGTTCATTCGGTAGGGGGAGTGGGAATGAGCAGTTCTTC.

The chain combines TRBV6-5 with TRBJ1-2, with no clear D. Germline V gene data show CDR1 as MNHEY and CDR2 as SVGAGI. The V and J ends lost 0 bases and 8 bases respectively, with 13 bases between them. The CDR3 covers 14 residues. The CDR3 is CASSYSRREGGYTF. In DNA form, the CDR3 reads TGTGCCAGCAGTTACTCGAGGAGGGAAGGGGGCTACACCTTC.

CDR3 DNA: TGTGCCAGAAGCTTGTGGGACAGGGATCATAACTATGGCTACACCTTC. It encodes CARSLWDRDHNYGYTF. The rearrangement links TRBV5-3 to TRBJ1-2; 9 positions match TRBD1. TRBV5-3 is sorted into the ORF group, with uncertain function. This CDR3 contains 16 residues. With 1 base clipped from V and 1 base from J, the junction kept 5 bases outside the gene matches.

In this sample, this clone turned up once. This chain uses TRBV10-3 with TRBJ2-1; 15 bases line up with TRBD2. V shed 0 bases and J 5 bases; nucleotides not matched to a gene: 2. The CDR3 consists of 17 residues. Germline assignment: CDR1 ENHRY and CDR2 SYGVKD. The DNA of the CDR3 is TGTGCCATCAGTGAGTCGAGGACTAGCGGGAGGGACAATGAGCAGTTCTTC. Amino acids: CAISESRTSGRDNEQFF.

CDR3 sequence reads: CASSDCLLEDRGFGGELFF. The CDR3, as DNA: TGTGCCAGCAGTGATTGCCTACTAGAGGACAGGGGTTTCGGCGGGGAGCTGTTTTTT. This chain links TRBV6-4 with TRBJ2-2; 9 nucleotides align to TRBD1. V lost 3 bases to trimming and J lost 7 bases; unmatched junction nucleotides: 18. The CDR3 sequence is 19 residues long. The germline gives CDR1 MRHNA, CDR2 SNTAGT.

This clone came up once. This sequence joins TRBV19 and TRBJ1-5; possible D gene TRBD1, 5 bases. V shed 3 bases and J shed 7 bases, with 10 bases lying between them. Per germline, CDR1 LNHDA and CDR2 SQIVND (reference sequence). The CDR3 spans 13 residues. The CDR3: CASSMGRDQPQHF. The DNA of the CDR3 is TGTGCCAGTAGTATGGGGCGGGACCAGCCCCAGCATTTT.

V is TRBV6-5 and J is TRBJ2-7; D might be TRBD2 (6 bases). Germline assignment: CDR1 MNHEY and CDR2 SVGAGI. Trimming left V 6 bases short and J 2 bases short, with 11 bases between. There are 13 residues in the CDR3. The CDR3 DNA reads TGTGCCAGCAGCCACGGGGGACCCTACGAGCAGTACTTC. Translated, it gives CASSHGGPYEQYF.

The rearrangement joins TRBV28 to TRBJ1-5; TRBD1 aligns across 8 bases. The trim removed 9 bases at V and 6 bases at J, leaving 16 bases unmatched. The V gene's germline CDR1 is MDHEN and CDR2 SYDVKM. The CDR3 is made up of 16 amino acids. Here the CDR3 DNA reads TGTGCCAGTTCGGACCATGACAGGGGTCTTTTTCAGCCCCAGCATTTT. This sequence encodes CASSDHDRGLFQPQHF.

The chain carries TRBV2 and TRBJ2-7; 11 bases line up with TRBD2. The CDR3 runs to 14 residues. V shed 4 bases and J 4 bases; nucleotides not matched to a gene: 3. Germline lookup yields CDR1 SNHLY and CDR2 FYNNEI. DNA for the CDR3: TGTGCCAGCAGTGGGACTAGCGGGTTTTACGAGCAGTACTTC. Protein sequence: CASSGTSGFYEQYF.

V usage is TRBV28 and J usage is TRBJ2-5; 10 bases match TRBD2. Losses at the gene ends were 3 bases for V and 5 bases for J; bases not matched to a gene: 3. CDR3 length: 14 residues. Germline CDR1 is MDHEN and CDR2 is SYDVKM. The CDR3 nucleotides read TGTGCCAGCAGTTTTTTAGCGGGAGGCGAGACCCAGTACTTC. Amino acid sequence: CASSFLAGGETQYF.

V and J are TRBV4-3 and TRBJ2-1; the match to TRBD2 covers 10 bases. Germline loops: CDR1 LGHNA, CDR2 YSLEER. The CDR3 has 16 amino acids. The V and J ends lost 1 base and 7 bases, in that order; junction bases with no gene match: 7. CDR3 amino acids: CASSQVSLAGANEQFF. The CDR3 DNA reads as TGCGCCAGCAGCCAAGTTAGCCTAGCGGGAGCGAATGAGCAGTTCTTC.

The chain joins TRBV5-1 to TRBJ2-2; tentative D call: TRBD1 (6 bases). The V end lost 2 bases, the J end lost 3 bases, and 8 bases lay between the germline ends. CDR1 is SGHRS, CDR2 YFSETQ, per germline. The CDR3 covers 14 residues. The CDR3: CASSFSGDTGELFF. CDR3 coding DNA: TGCGCCAGCAGCTTTTCAGGGGACACCGGGGAGCTGTTTTTT.

In DNA, the CDR3 is TGTGCCAGCAGTGAAGCGGTATTTCAGGGGTCCCATAATGAGCAGTTCTTC. Amino acids: CASSEAVFQGSHNEQFF. The rearrangement uses TRBV2 and TRBJ2-1, with D possibly TRBD1 on 6 matching bases. The germline V gene encodes CDR1 SNHLY and CDR2 FYNNEI. This CDR3 region has 17 residues. Trimming left V 0 bases short and J 7 bases short, with 19 bases between.

This chain joins TRBV4-1 and TRBJ2-5, with TRBD2 matching 12 bases. The length of the CDR3 is 16 residues. Trimming at V came to 2 bases and at J to 5 bases, leaving 6 bases not matched to a gene. Germline V gives CDR1 MGHRA, CDR2 YSYEKL. The CDR3 DNA is TGCGCCAGCAGCCAACTCGGACTAGCGGGACTGGAGACCCAGTACTTC. Residues: CASSQLGLAGLETQYF.

The chain employs TRBV29-1 and TRBJ1-4; perhaps TRBD1 as D (6 bases). The CDR3 is made up of 12 amino acids. Germline values: CDR1 SQVTM, CDR2 ANQGSEA. V gave up 7 bases and J gave up 7 bases, with 13 bases separating them. The CDR3 DNA reads TGCAGCGCCTCTTCGACAGGTGAAAAACTGTTTTTT. Residues: CSASSTGEKLFF. Drawing the rest from reference TRBV29-1 and TRBJ1-4, the complete variable domain is SAVISQKPSRDICQRGTSLTIQCQVDSQVTMMFWYRQQPGQSLTLIATANQGSEATYESGFVIDKFPISRPNLTFSTLTVSNMSPEDSSIYLCSASSTGEKLFFGSGTQLSVL.

This chain connects TRBV30 to TRBJ2-5; no firm D call. Trimming took off 5 bases at V and 2 bases at J, with 12 bases between the two ends. This CDR3 has 13 amino acids. The germline V gene encodes CDR1 GTSNPN and CDR2 SVGIG (reference sequence). CDR3 DNA sequence: TGTGCCTGGTCTACAGCCCTTCAAGAGACCCAGTACTTC. Amino acid sequence: CAWSTALQETQYF. The full variable domain, in which reference TRBV30 and TRBJ2-5 provide the parts outside the CDR3, is SQTIHQWPATLVQPVGSPLSLECTVEGTSNPNLYWYRQAAGRGLQLLFYSVGIGQISSEVPQNLSASRPQDRQFILSSKKLLLSDSGFYLCAWSTALQETQYFGPGTRLLVL.